One sample yielded the 10 T cell receptor beta chains listed below, sequenced in a study of CD8+ T cells in alopecia areata. Sequencing relied on a cDNA template that was reverse transcribed from extracted RNA. Repertoires were generated with immunoSEQ multiplex PCR, while TCRdb's copy carries only in-frame clones and drops some. The profile covers approximately 180,000 clones, with about 72% appearing a single time and roughly an eighth taken by the ten largest. The sample consisted of CD8+ T cells sorted from blood, taken at week 0. These TCRs come from a human donor with alopecia areata.

The V gene is TRBV5-1, the J gene TRBJ1-5; no definite D call. The germline V gene has CDR1 SGHRS and CDR2 YFSETQ. Trimming cost V 0 bases and J 6 bases, with 7 bases left between them. The CDR3 extends over 13 amino acids. The CDR3: CASSLEGSQPQHF. DNA for the CDR3: TGCGCCAGCAGCTTGGAAGGGTCTCAGCCCCAGCATTTT.

This clone appeared a single time. The chain uses TRBV27 and TRBJ1-1, with TRBD1 identical over 10 bases. The CDR3 length is 17 residues. Germline-derived CDR1 and CDR2 are MNHEY and SMNVEV (reference sequence). V lost 5 bases, J lost 3 bases, and 12 bases stayed unmatched. CDR3 in DNA: TGTGCCAGCAGTCTGACAGGGGGCTCCTTGGGTTACACTGAAGCTTTCTTT. Its translation: CASSLTGGSLGYTEAFF.

The V call is TRBV29-1, the J call TRBJ2-1, with D perhaps assigned TRBD1 or TRBD2 (5 bases each). The germline V gene encodes CDR1 SQVTM and CDR2 ANQGSEA. The length of the CDR3 is 15 residues. Between the trimmed V and J ends, which lost 4 bases and 0 bases, there was a span of 13 bases. In DNA, the CDR3 is TGCAGCGTTGGGGGGATGGGGAGCTCCTACAATGAGCAGTTCTTC. Amino acid sequence: CSVGGMGSSYNEQFF.

V gene TRBV19 combines with J gene TRBJ1-2, with a possible D match to TRBD1 (5 bases). This CDR3 contains 14 residues. The germline V gene encodes CDR1 LNHDA and CDR2 SQIVND (reference sequence). The germline V and J ends were trimmed by 5 bases and 0 bases, with 10 bases remaining between them. The CDR3 DNA sequence: TGTGCCAGTAGTTTCAGGGTAGCTAACTATGGCTACACCTTC. Translating gives CASSFRVANYGYTF. The full variable domain, its missing parts supplied by reference TRBV19 and TRBJ1-2, is DGGITQSPKYLFRKEGQNVTLSCEQNLNHDAMYWYRQDPGQGLRLIYYSQIVNDFQKGDIAEGYSVSREKKESFPLTVTSAQKNPTAFYLCASSFRVANYGYTFGSGTRLTVV.

J is TRBJ2-5 and V is TRBV29-1, with 11 bases aligning to TRBD2. Trimming took 3 bases from V and 1 from J; bases not matched to a gene: 7. The CDR3 is 16 amino acids. CDR1 and CDR2 from the germline V gene are SQVTM and ANQGSEA. The chain's CDR3 is CSVEGLAGGPQETQYF. The DNA of the CDR3 is TGCAGCGTTGAGGGCCTAGCGGGGGGACCCCAAGAGACCCAGTACTTC. The whole variable domain, filled in from reference TRBV29-1 and TRBJ2-5, reads SAVISQKPSRDICQRGTSLTIQCQVDSQVTMMFWYRQQPGQSLTLIATANQGSEATYESGFVIDKFPISRPNLTFSTLTVSNMSPEDSSIYLCSVEGLAGGPQETQYFGPGTRLLVL.

This clone was counted a few times. The chain uses TRBV2 and TRBJ2-3; possible D gene TRBD2, 5 bases. Germline-derived CDR1 and CDR2 are SNHLY and FYNNEI. The ends were cut back, 0 bases at V and 5 bases at J, with 12 bases in the middle. The CDR3 runs to 15 residues. CDR3 DNA sequence: TGTGCCAGCAGTGAAGCGCAAAGGAGCGGAGATACGCAGTATTTT. Its protein product is CASSEAQRSGDTQYF.

The sample holds a few counts of this clone. The chain links TRBV4-1 to TRBJ2-7, with no clear D. V shed 4 bases and J shed 5 bases, with 6 bases lying between them. Looked up from germline, CDR1 is MGHRA and CDR2 is YSYEKL. CDR3 length: 11 residues. The CDR3: CASSLGHEQYF. DNA of the CDR3: TGCGCCAGCAGCCTCGGCCACGAGCAGTACTTC.

This clone was counted a few times. The chain couples TRBV13 to TRBJ2-5; D gene uncertain. The CDR3 length is 14 residues. The V end was cut by 7 bases, the J end by 0 bases, with 12 bases between. CDR1 and CDR2 from the germline V gene are PRHDT and FYEKMQ (reference sequence). The DNA of the CDR3 is TGTGCCAGCACCGCCCCCCGGGACCAAGAGACCCAGTACTTC. It specifies CASTAPRDQETQYF.

The chain combines TRBV6-5 with TRBJ1-5; D ambiguous. This CDR3 is built from 13 residues. Germline loops: CDR1 MNHEY, CDR2 SVGAGI. The V gene lost 2 bases and the J gene lost 7 bases, with 9 bases spanning the gap. The CDR3 loop reads CASSYGSTQPQHF. The CDR3 DNA reads TGTGCCAGCAGTTACGGGTCAACGCAGCCCCAGCATTTT.

This clone was seen more than once but under ten times. The gene calls are TRBV29-1 and TRBJ1-1; 7 nucleotides agree with TRBD1. V shed 6 bases and J 11 bases; nucleotides not matched to a gene: 6. Per the germline V gene, CDR1 is SQVTM and CDR2 is ANQGSEA. This CDR3 is 10 amino acids long. Here the CDR3 reads CSVADRDAFF. The CDR3 DNA sequence: TGCAGCGTAGCTGACAGGGATGCTTTCTTT.